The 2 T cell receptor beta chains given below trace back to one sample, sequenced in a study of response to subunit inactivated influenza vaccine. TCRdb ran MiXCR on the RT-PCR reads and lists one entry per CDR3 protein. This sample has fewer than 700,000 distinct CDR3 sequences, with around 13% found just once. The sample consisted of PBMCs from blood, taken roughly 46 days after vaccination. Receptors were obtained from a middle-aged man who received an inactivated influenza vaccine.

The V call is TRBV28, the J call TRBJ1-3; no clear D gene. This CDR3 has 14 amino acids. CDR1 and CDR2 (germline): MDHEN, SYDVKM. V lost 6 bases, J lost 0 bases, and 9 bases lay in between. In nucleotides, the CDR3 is TGTGCCAGCAGGACTCCGAGCTCTGGAAACACCATATATTTT. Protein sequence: CASRTPSSGNTIYF.

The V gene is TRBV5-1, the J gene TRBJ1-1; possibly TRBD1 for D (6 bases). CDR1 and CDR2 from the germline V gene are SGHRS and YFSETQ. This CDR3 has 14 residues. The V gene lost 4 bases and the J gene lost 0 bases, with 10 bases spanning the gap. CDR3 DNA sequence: TGCGCCAGCAGCGATCCAGGGGTGAACACTGAAGCTTTCTTT. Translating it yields CASSDPGVNTEAFF.